The present TCR beta chain was sequenced within a study of technical replicates of blood from several donors. Here immunoSEQ multiplex PCR was the method, and the copy in TCRdb shows in-frame clones only, minus some. Here the sample spans about 73,000 clones, more than 90% being singletons. This CDR3 is built from 14 residues. Trimming stripped 1 base from V and 8 bases from J, with 9 bases between. Germline CDR1 SGHVS, CDR2 FQNEAQ. The material sequenced was PBMCs. The chain uses TRBV7-8 and TRBJ1-6; D is uncertain. The origin of this receptor is a human donor in good health. Some clones in this sample may be carry-over from other donors' samples. The CDR3 reads CASSLDSSYSPLHF. For the CDR3, the DNA is TGTGCCAGCAGCTTAGATAGCAGTTATTCACCCCTCCACTTT.